This T cell receptor beta chain was profiled in a study of cytomegalovirus exposure and HLA in healthy donors. Broader study findings: Most of the CMV-associated TCR beta chains (in a later analysis) appeared to be HLA-restricted. TCR beta chain V- and J-gene trimming was linked, in a later analysis, to a missense variant in DCLRE1C.

Use of 60 Vbeta and 13 Jbeta primers characterized the PCR. The protocol was immunoSEQ multiplex PCR, while the TCRdb copy is restricted to in-frame clones and leaves out a portion. The table lists some 170,000 clones, approximately 72% of them singletons. V lost 4 bases and J lost 3, with 6 bases in between. CDR1 and CDR2 from the germline V gene are SEHNR and FQNEAQ (reference sequence). The CDR3 has 13 residues. Points on this clone: Its antigen is currently unknown.

Nobody wrote down the CMV serostatus of this donor. Source material: PBMCs. The chain uses TRBV7-9 and TRBJ2-2; D gene ambiguous. This clonotype originated in a human donor in good health. The CDR3 nucleotides are TGTGCCAGCAGCTCTCCTTACACCGGGGAGCTGTTTTTT. It yields the protein CASSSPYTGELFF.